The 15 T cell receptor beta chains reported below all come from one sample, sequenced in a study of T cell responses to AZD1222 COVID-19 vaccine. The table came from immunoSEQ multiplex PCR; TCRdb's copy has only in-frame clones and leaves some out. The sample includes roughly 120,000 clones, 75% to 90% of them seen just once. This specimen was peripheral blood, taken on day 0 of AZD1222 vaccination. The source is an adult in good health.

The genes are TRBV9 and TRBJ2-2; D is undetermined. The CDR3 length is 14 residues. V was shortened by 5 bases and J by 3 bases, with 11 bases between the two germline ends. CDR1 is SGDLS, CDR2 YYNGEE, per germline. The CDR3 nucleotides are TGTGCCAGCAGTTTCGACACCTACACCGGGGAGCTGTTTTTT. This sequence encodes CASSFDTYTGELFF.

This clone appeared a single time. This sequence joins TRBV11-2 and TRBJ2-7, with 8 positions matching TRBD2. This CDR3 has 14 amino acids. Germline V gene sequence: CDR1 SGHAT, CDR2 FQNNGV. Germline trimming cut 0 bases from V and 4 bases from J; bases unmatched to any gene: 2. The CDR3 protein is CASSLELAEYEQYF. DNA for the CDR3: TGTGCCAGCAGCTTAGAACTAGCGGAGTACGAGCAGTACTTC.

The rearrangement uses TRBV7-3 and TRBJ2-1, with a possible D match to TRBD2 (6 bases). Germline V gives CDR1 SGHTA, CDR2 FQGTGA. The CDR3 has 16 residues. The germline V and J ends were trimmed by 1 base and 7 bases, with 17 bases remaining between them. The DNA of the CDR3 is TGTGCCAGCAGCTTAATAGGGACTGGCGTTAGTAATGAGCAGTTCTTC. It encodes CASSLIGTGVSNEQFF. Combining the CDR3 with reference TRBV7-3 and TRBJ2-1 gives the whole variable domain GAGVSQTPSNKVTEKGKYVELRCDPISGHTALYWYRQSLGQGPEFLIYFQGTGAADDSGLPNDRFFAVRPEGSVSTLKIQRTERGDSAVYLCASSLIGTGVSNEQFFGPGTRLTVL.

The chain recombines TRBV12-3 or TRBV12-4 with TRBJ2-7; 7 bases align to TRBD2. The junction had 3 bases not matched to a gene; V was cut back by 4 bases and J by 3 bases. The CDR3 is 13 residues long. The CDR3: CASSWEGGYEQYF. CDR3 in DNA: TGTGCCAGCAGTTGGGAGGGAGGCTACGAGCAGTACTTC.

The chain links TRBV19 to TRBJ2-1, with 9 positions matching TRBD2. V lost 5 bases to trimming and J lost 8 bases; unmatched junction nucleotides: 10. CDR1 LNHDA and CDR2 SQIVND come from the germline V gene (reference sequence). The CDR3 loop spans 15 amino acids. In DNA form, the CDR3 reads TGTGCCAGTAGTGCTGGAGCGGGAGGTACCTATGAGCAGTTCTTC. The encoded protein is CASSAGAGGTYEQFF.

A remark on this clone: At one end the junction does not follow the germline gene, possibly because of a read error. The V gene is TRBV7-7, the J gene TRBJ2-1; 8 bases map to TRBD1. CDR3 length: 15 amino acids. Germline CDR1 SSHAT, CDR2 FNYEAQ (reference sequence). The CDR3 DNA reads TGTGCTAGCAGCTTACGACAGGGGCCCTACAATGAGCAGTTCTTC. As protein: CASSLRQGPYNEQFF.

The CDR3 DNA reads TGTGCCAGCAGCGATCTTGGCGGGGGGAGCTCCTACGAGCAGTACTTC. Translated: CASSDLGGGSSYEQYF. The V gene is TRBV7-2, the J gene TRBJ2-7; 8 nucleotides line up with TRBD2. Germline assignment: CDR1 SGHTA and CDR2 FQGNSA. J lost 0 bases, V lost 5 bases, and 9 bases had no gene match. The CDR3 contains 16 residues.

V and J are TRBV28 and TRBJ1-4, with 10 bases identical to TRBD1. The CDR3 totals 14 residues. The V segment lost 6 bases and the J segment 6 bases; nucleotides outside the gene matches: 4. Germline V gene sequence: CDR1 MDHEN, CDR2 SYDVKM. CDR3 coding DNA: TGTGCCAGCAGGGAGACAGGGGGCGATGAAAAACTGTTTTTT. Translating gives CASRETGGDEKLFF.

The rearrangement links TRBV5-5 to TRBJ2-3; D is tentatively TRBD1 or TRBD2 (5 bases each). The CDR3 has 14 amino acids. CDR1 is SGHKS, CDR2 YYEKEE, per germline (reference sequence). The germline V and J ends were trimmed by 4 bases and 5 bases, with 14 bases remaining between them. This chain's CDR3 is CASSPGTGRDTQYF. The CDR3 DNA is TGTGCCAGCAGCCCGGGGACCGGTCGAGATACGCAGTATTTT.

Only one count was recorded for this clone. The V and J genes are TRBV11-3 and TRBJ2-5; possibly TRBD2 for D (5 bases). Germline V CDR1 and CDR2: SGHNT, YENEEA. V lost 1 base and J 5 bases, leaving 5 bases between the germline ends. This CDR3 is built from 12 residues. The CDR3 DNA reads TGTGCCAGCAGCTTAGGGAGGGAGACCCAGTACTTC. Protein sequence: CASSLGRETQYF.

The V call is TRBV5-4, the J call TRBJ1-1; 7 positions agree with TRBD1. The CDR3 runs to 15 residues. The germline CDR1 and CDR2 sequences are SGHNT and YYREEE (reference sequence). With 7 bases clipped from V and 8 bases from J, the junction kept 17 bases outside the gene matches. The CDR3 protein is CASYPPIGTVPEAFF. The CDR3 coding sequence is TGTGCCAGCTACCCGCCGATTGGGACAGTTCCCGAAGCTTTCTTT.

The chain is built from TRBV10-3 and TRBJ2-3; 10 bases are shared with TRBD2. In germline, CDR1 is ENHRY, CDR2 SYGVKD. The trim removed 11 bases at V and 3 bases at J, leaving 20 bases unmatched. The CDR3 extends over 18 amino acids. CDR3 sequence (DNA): TGTGCCGTACGGATTAGGGTCCAGCGGGAGGGTATGACAGATACGCAGTATTTT. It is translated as CAVRIRVQREGMTDTQYF.

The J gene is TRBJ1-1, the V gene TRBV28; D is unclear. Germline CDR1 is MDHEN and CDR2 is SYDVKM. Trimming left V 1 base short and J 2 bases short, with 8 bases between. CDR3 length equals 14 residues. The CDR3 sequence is CASSLSGSNTEAFF. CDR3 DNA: TGTGCCAGCAGTTTATCTGGAAGCAACACTGAAGCTTTCTTT.

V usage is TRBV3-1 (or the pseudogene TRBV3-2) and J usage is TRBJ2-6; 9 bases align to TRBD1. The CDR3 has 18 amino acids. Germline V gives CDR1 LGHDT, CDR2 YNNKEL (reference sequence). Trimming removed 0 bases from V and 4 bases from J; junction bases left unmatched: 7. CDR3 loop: CASSQDTGGASGANVLTF. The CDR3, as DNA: TGTGCCAGCAGCCAAGATACAGGGGGCGCGTCGGGGGCCAACGTCCTGACTTTC.

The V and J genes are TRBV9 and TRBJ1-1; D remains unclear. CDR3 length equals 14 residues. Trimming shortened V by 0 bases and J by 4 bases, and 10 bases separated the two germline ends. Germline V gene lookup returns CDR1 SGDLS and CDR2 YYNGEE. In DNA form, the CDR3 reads TGTGCCAGCAGCGTAGGGCCCCTGGGCACTGAAGCTTTCTTT. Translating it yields CASSVGPLGTEAFF.